The 31 T cell receptor beta chains presented below share a single source sample, sequenced in a study of Ad26.COV2.S vaccination and SARS-CoV-2 variants. Treatment defined: 19 received Ad26.COV2.S at low or high dose, single or two shots; roughly five received placebo; per-sample allocation not given. Sampling took place 63 days after the first vaccine or placebo injection. The protocol was immunoSEQ multiplex PCR, while the TCRdb copy is restricted to in-frame clones and leaves out a portion. Of 500,000 or so clones in the sample, 87% were seen once. Sequenced material: peripheral blood, taken in a trial of Ad26.COV2.S vaccine versus placebo. All receptors come from a person between 18 and 59 years old who received the Ad26.COV2.S COVID-19 vaccine or a placebo.

This chain uses TRBV19 with TRBJ2-2; a possible D gene is TRBD2 (6 bases). This CDR3 contains 14 residues. Germline V lookup: CDR1 LNHDA, CDR2 SQIVND (reference sequence). The ends were cut back, 3 bases at V and 4 bases at J, with 9 bases in the middle. The CDR3 loop is CASSITAGTGELFF. CDR3 coding DNA: TGTGCCAGTAGTATCACAGCGGGCACCGGGGAGCTGTTTTTT. The full variable domain, in which reference TRBV19 and TRBJ2-2 provide the parts outside the CDR3, is DGGITQSPKYLFRKEGQNVTLSCEQNLNHDAMYWYRQDPGQGLRLIYYSQIVNDFQKGDIAEGYSVSREKKESFPLTVTSAQKNPTAFYLCASSITAGTGELFFGEGSRLTVL.

The chain uses TRBV4-1 and TRBJ2-5, with 8 positions matching TRBD2. There are 13 residues in the CDR3. CDR1 MGHRA and CDR2 YSYEKL come from the germline V gene. The J segment lost 5 bases and the V segment lost 6 bases, leaving 5 bases of the junction unmatched. The CDR3 region is CASRREEWETQYF. CDR3 in DNA: TGCGCCAGCAGGCGGGAGGAGTGGGAGACCCAGTACTTC.

V gene TRBV28 combines with J gene TRBJ2-1; maybe TRBD2 (6 bases). Germline V gene sequence: CDR1 MDHEN, CDR2 SYDVKM. The CDR3 has 17 amino acids. V was trimmed by 4 bases and J by 0 bases, leaving 16 bases between them. DNA of the CDR3: TGTGCCAGCAGTTCCCCTCTAGCGCCGAGCTCCTACAATGAGCAGTTCTTC. Its protein product is CASSSPLAPSSYNEQFF.

This clone has a handful of counts. The rearrangement uses TRBV7-9 and TRBJ1-1; 8 bases agree with TRBD1. This CDR3 has 15 residues. The ends lost 6 bases at V and 3 bases at J; junction bases unmatched: 9. In germline, CDR1 is SEHNR, CDR2 FQNEAQ (reference sequence). CDR3 protein: CASRTAQGAYTEAFF. The CDR3 DNA reads TGTGCCAGCAGGACCGCTCAGGGGGCTTACACTGAAGCTTTCTTT.

The chain employs TRBV14 and TRBJ1-2; D not certain. Per germline, CDR1 SGHDN and CDR2 FVKESK. V lost 3 bases, J lost 7 bases, and 9 bases lay in between. The CDR3 has 12 residues. CDR3: CASSHPSGGYTF. CDR3 coding DNA: TGTGCCAGCAGCCATCCCTCGGGTGGCTACACCTTC.

The rearrangement joins TRBV19 to TRBJ1-5; D might be TRBD1 (5 bases). Per germline, CDR1 LNHDA and CDR2 SQIVND (reference sequence). The CDR3 has 15 residues. Between the trimmed V and J ends, which lost 5 bases and 7 bases, there was a span of 18 bases. Here the CDR3 reads CASSLLGGGRQPQHF. The DNA for the CDR3 is TGTGCCAGTAGTCTGTTGGGGGGAGGGCGGCAGCCCCAGCATTTT.

The chain uses TRBV18 and TRBJ1-5; D remains unclear. This CDR3 contains 13 residues. V gave up 5 bases and J gave up 6 bases, with 11 bases separating them. Germline loops: CDR1 KGHSH, CDR2 LQKENI. The DNA of the CDR3 is TGTGCCAGCTCATCGTCCGGCTTTCAGCCCCAGCATTTT. Its protein product is CASSSSGFQPQHF.

This clone turned up a few times. The chain couples TRBV15 to TRBJ1-3; no definite D call. This CDR3 region has 18 residues. Germline CDR1 and CDR2: LNHNV and YYDKDF (reference sequence). Trimming removed 0 bases from V and 0 bases from J, with 15 bases in between. CDR3 sequence reads: CATSRDRAPLSSGNTIYF. CDR3 coding DNA: TGTGCCACCAGCAGAGATCGAGCACCCCTCAGCTCTGGAAACACCATATATTTT.

This chain links TRBV29-1 with TRBJ2-7, with unresolved D. Germline V gene lookup returns CDR1 SQVTM and CDR2 ANQGSEA. The CDR3 loop spans 11 amino acids. Between the trimmed V and J ends, which lost 0 bases and 9 bases, there was a span of 9 bases. CDR3 sequence (DNA): TGCAGCGTTGAAGACATCGTCGGGCAGTACTTC. It translates to CSVEDIVGQYF.

In this sample, this clone turned up once. The rearrangement joins TRBV7-3 to TRBJ2-1, with TRBD2 identical over 13 bases. This CDR3 region has 16 residues. The germline V gene has CDR1 SGHTA and CDR2 FQGTGA. V dropped 0 bases and J dropped 5; count of bases not matched to a gene: 1. CDR3 protein: CASSLTGTSGNNEQFF. CDR3 coding DNA: TGTGCCAGCAGCTTAACCGGGACTAGCGGGAACAATGAGCAGTTCTTC.

The genes are TRBV10-3 and TRBJ1-1; no reliable D call. CDR3 size: 14 residues. Germline CDR1 is ENHRY and CDR2 is SYGVKD. Trimming removed 7 bases from V and 0 bases from J, with 12 bases in between. The CDR3 nucleotides read TGTGCCATCAAACCCGGGCCCCTGAACACTGAAGCTTTCTTT. Amino acids: CAIKPGPLNTEAFF.

V usage is TRBV28 and J usage is TRBJ2-5; TRBD1 matches 10 bases. The V gene end was trimmed by 2 bases and the J gene end by 5 bases; junction bases not matched to a gene: 11. The CDR3 runs 17 residues. Germline V gives CDR1 MDHEN, CDR2 SYDVKM. The DNA of the CDR3 is TGTGCCAGCAGTTTAGCCGGACAGGGGGGAGGAATCGAGACCCAGTACTTC. This translates into CASSLAGQGGGIETQYF.

The chain links TRBV4-2 to TRBJ2-1; D possibly corresponds to TRBD1 (5 bases). CDR1 and CDR2 (germline): LGHNA, YNFKEQ. The CDR3 is 12 residues long. Trimming cost V 0 bases and J 8 bases, with 5 bases left between them. The CDR3 bases are TGTGCCAGCAGCCAAGAAGGGGATGAGCAGTTCTTC. It yields the protein CASSQEGDEQFF.

About this clone: Germline and junction disagree at one end, which may indicate a read error. V and J are TRBV7-8 and TRBJ2-5; D may be TRBD1 (5 bases). Germline CDR1 is SGHVS and CDR2 is FQNEAQ. The CDR3 is 14 amino acids. CDR3 amino acids: CASSSETDQETQYF. The CDR3 DNA follows: TGTGCCAGCAGCTCCGAGACAGACCAGGAGACCCAGTACTTC. Looking up the rest from reference TRBV7-8 and TRBJ2-5 gives the full variable domain: GAGVSQSPRYKVAKRGQDVALRCDPISGHVSLFWYQQALGQGPEFLTYFQNEAQLDKSGLPSDRFFAERPEGSVSTLKIQRTQQEDSAVYLCASSSETDQETQYFGPGTRLLVL.

The rearrangement joins TRBV10-1 to TRBJ1-1; D not resolved. The CDR3 sequence is 10 residues long. Germline assignment: CDR1 WNHNN and CDR2 SYGVQD (reference sequence). Trimming cost V 7 bases and J 10 bases, with 10 bases left between them. CDR3 in amino acids: CASTKERAFF. The CDR3 DNA is TGCGCCAGCACCAAGGAAAGAGCTTTCTTT.

This chain joins TRBV5-4 and TRBJ1-5; D is ambiguous. This CDR3 contains 13 residues. CDR1 and CDR2 from the germline V gene are SGHNT and YYREEE (reference sequence). V gave up 0 bases and J gave up 8 bases, with 9 bases separating them. The CDR3 coding sequence is TGTGCCAGCAGCTTGGAACCTCACAAGCCCCAGCATTTT. Translating gives CASSLEPHKPQHF. The full variable domain, in which reference TRBV5-4 and TRBJ1-5 provide the parts outside the CDR3, is ETGVTQSPTHLIKTRGQQVTLRCSSQSGHNTVSWYQQALGQGPQFIFQYYREEENGRGNFPPRFSGLQFPNYSSELNVNALELDDSALYLCASSLEPHKPQHFGDGTRLSIL.

This chain uses TRBV7-9 with TRBJ2-7; D possibly corresponds to TRBD1 (6 bases). Germline lookup yields CDR1 SEHNR and CDR2 FQNEAQ (reference sequence). The CDR3 has 13 residues. Trimming stripped 0 bases from V and 10 bases from J, with 13 bases between. CDR3 coding DNA: TGTGCCAGCAGCTTAGCCTCACGCAGGGGACAGTACTTC. It encodes CASSLASRRGQYF.

The gene calls are TRBV5-1 and TRBJ1-5; no firm D call. The CDR3 spans 15 residues. Germline V gene sequence: CDR1 SGHRS, CDR2 YFSETQ. V lost 4 bases, J lost 5 bases, and 16 bases lay in between. This CDR3 reads CASSVGEYPDQPQHF. CDR3 sequence (DNA): TGCGCCAGCAGCGTCGGGGAATATCCTGATCAGCCCCAGCATTTT.

The J gene is TRBJ2-7, the V gene TRBV7-2; D is ambiguous. V lost 1 base, J lost 3 bases, and 10 bases lay in between. Germline CDR1 SGHTA, CDR2 FQGNSA. The CDR3 totals 14 residues. Here the CDR3 reads CASSLGDEGYEQYF. The CDR3 nucleotides are TGTGCCAGCAGCTTAGGAGACGAAGGCTACGAGCAGTACTTC.

The chain employs TRBV6-5 and TRBJ1-2, with 11 bases aligning to TRBD1. V dropped 7 bases and J dropped 8; count of bases not matched to a gene: 9. Looked up from germline, CDR1 is MNHEY and CDR2 is SVGAGI. This CDR3 is built from 14 residues. CDR3 sequence (DNA): TGTGCCAGCATTCCCCCGGGACAGGGGGACGGCTACACCTTC. It encodes CASIPPGQGDGYTF.

The V gene is TRBV27, the J gene TRBJ2-1; D gene unclear. The CDR3 is made up of 11 amino acids. The V end was cut by 2 bases, the J end by 8 bases, with 4 bases between. The V gene's germline CDR1 is MNHEY and CDR2 SMNVEV (reference sequence). CDR3 sequence reads: CASSLSYEQFF. Here the CDR3 DNA reads TGTGCCAGCAGTTTAAGTTATGAGCAGTTCTTC.

This clone turned up a few times. The V gene is TRBV9, the J gene TRBJ1-6; TRBD1 might be the D (6 bases). Per the germline V gene, CDR1 is SGDLS and CDR2 is YYNGEE. The germline V and J ends were trimmed by 0 bases and 7 bases, with 11 bases remaining between them. The CDR3 is 15 amino acids. The CDR3 protein is CASSVGTQGNSPLHF. The CDR3 region has the DNA TGTGCCAGCAGCGTAGGGACCCAGGGGAATTCACCCCTCCACTTT.

This clone was seen a few times. The V gene is TRBV19, the J gene TRBJ2-7; weak D call: TRBD2 (6 bases). V lost 5 bases, J lost 0 bases, and 11 bases lay in between. CDR1 is LNHDA, CDR2 SQIVND, per germline (reference sequence). The CDR3 length is 14 residues. The CDR3 sequence: CASSARRGSYEQYF. CDR3 DNA: TGTGCCAGTAGTGCCCGGAGGGGCTCCTACGAGCAGTACTTC.

CDR3 loop: CASSFDRGRTEAFF. CDR3 DNA sequence: TGTGCCAGCAGCTTTGACAGGGGGCGCACTGAAGCTTTCTTT. The chain links TRBV7-2 to TRBJ1-1; 10 nucleotides agree with TRBD1. Germline V gene sequence: CDR1 SGHTA, CDR2 FQGNSA. V trimming: 3 bases; J trimming: 4 bases; junction bases outside the gene matches: 2. The CDR3 runs to 14 residues.

The rearrangement links TRBV2 to TRBJ2-7, with D perhaps matching TRBD1 or TRBD2 (5 bases each). The CDR3 runs 15 residues. Trimming removed 6 bases from V and 2 bases from J, with 17 bases in between. In germline, CDR1 is SNHLY, CDR2 FYNNEI. The CDR3 here is CASSGDQVGPYEQYF. DNA for the CDR3: TGTGCCAGCAGCGGGGATCAGGTGGGACCCTACGAGCAGTACTTC.

This clone was seen more than once but under ten times. This rearrangement joins TRBV6-2 or TRBV6-3 to TRBJ2-1; a weak D match, TRBD2 (5 bases). Looked up from germline, CDR1 is MNHEY and CDR2 is SVGEGT. The length of the CDR3 is 14 residues. V shed 6 bases and J shed 4 bases, with 13 bases lying between them. The CDR3 nucleotides are TGTGCCAGCAGCCAATCGTCGGGATACAATGAGCAGTTCTTC. Translated, it gives CASSQSSGYNEQFF.

CDR3 protein: CATSRTAEGYTF. CDR3 nucleotide sequence: TGTGCCACCAGCAGGACGGCCGAGGGCTACACCTTC. The chain carries TRBV24-1 and TRBJ1-2; D gene unclear. The CDR3 has 12 amino acids. The V end lost 7 bases, the J end lost 8 bases, and 13 bases lay between the germline ends. Germline loops: CDR1 KGHDR, CDR2 SFDVKD.

A single count supports this clone. This rearrangement joins TRBV2 to TRBJ2-5; 8 nucleotides align to TRBD2. V was clipped by 3 bases and J by 0 bases; unmatched bases: 3. The length of the CDR3 is 15 residues. Germline assignment: CDR1 SNHLY and CDR2 FYNNEI. This CDR3 is CASSDRGLDQETQYF. The CDR3 region has the DNA TGTGCCAGCAGTGATCGGGGACTAGACCAAGAGACCCAGTACTTC.

The V and J genes are TRBV29-1 and TRBJ2-7, with 7 positions matching TRBD2. CDR3 length equals 13 residues. Germline V lookup: CDR1 SQVTM, CDR2 ANQGSEA. V lost 4 bases, J lost 0 bases, and 3 bases stayed unmatched. The DNA for the CDR3 is TGCAGCGTTGGGGGACTAACCTCCTACGAGCAGTACTTC. Protein: CSVGGLTSYEQYF.

The rearrangement joins TRBV6-2 or TRBV6-3 to TRBJ1-5; TRBD1 matches at 7 bases. The germline V gene encodes CDR1 MNHEY and CDR2 SVGEGT. The CDR3 spans 14 residues. V shed 6 bases, J shed 4 bases, and the junction held 6 bases outside the gene matches. The CDR3 region has the DNA TGTGCCAGCAGCCTGGACAGGAGTAATCAGCCCCAGCATTTT. Its protein is CASSLDRSNQPQHF.

The V and J genes are TRBV18 and TRBJ1-6; D is perhaps TRBD1 (6 bases). The CDR3 loop spans 19 amino acids. The V gene lost 1 base and the J gene lost 7 bases, with 23 bases spanning the gap. Germline assignment: CDR1 KGHSH and CDR2 LQKENI. Here the CDR3 reads CASSPLPGQTTLGNSPLHF. CDR3 bases: TGTGCCAGCTCACCACTACCGGGACAAACCACCCTGGGGAATTCACCCCTCCACTTT.